A single sample is the source of the 15 T cell receptor beta chains below, sequenced in a study of cytomegalovirus exposure and HLA in healthy donors. Use of 60 Vbeta and 13 Jbeta primers characterized the PCR. The assay was immunoSEQ multiplex PCR, and TCRdb's table has in-frame clones only and misses some. The table shows 150,000 to 250,000 clones, with roughly four fifths occurring only once. Sequences were obtained from PBMCs. All receptors come from a man aged 25-40 years in good health and CMV-seronegative.

This clone appeared a single time. The chain is built from TRBV27 and TRBJ2-1; 12 bases fit TRBD2. This CDR3 contains 21 residues. With 3 bases clipped from V and 0 bases from J, the junction kept 15 bases outside the gene matches. Germline CDR1 and CDR2: MNHEY and SMNVEV (reference sequence). The CDR3 protein is CASSFRNSGTSGLSSYNEQFF. For the CDR3, the DNA is TGTGCCAGCAGTTTTAGAAATTCCGGGACTAGCGGGTTGAGCTCCTACAATGAGCAGTTCTTC.

The chain has TRBV4-1 and TRBJ1-4; D remains unclear. Trimming pared 3 bases from V and 8 bases from J, leaving 7 bases between. The CDR3 extends over 12 amino acids. Germline CDR1 is MGHRA and CDR2 is YSYEKL. CDR3 amino acids: CASSQGAEKLFF. CDR3 coding DNA: TGCGCCAGCAGCCAGGGAGCAGAAAAACTGTTTTTT.

V is TRBV18 and J is TRBJ2-6; D gene unclear. Germline V gene lookup returns CDR1 KGHSH and CDR2 LQKENI. Trimming shortened V by 3 bases and J by 0 bases, and 12 bases separated the two germline ends. CDR3 length: 17 residues. CDR3 residues: CASSPELLSSGANVLTF. DNA for the CDR3: TGTGCCAGCTCACCCGAACTCCTAAGCTCTGGGGCCAACGTCCTGACTTTC.

V is TRBV30 and J is TRBJ2-5; D is ambiguous. The V end was cut by 1 base, the J end by 2 bases, with 8 bases between. Germline values: CDR1 GTSNPN, CDR2 SVGIG (reference sequence). CDR3 length equals 13 residues. The CDR3 loop reads CAWSAQNQETQYF. CDR3 nucleotides: TGTGCCTGGAGTGCGCAGAATCAAGAGACCCAGTACTTC.

This chain joins TRBV11-2 and TRBJ2-2; weak D call: TRBD2 (5 bases). The CDR3 is 15 residues long. Deletions cut 2 bases from V and 6 bases from J, with 13 bases between. The germline gives CDR1 SGHAT, CDR2 FQNNGV. The CDR3: CASSLTLTSSGELFF. CDR3 coding DNA: TGTGCCAGCAGCTTAACTCTTACTAGTTCCGGGGAGCTGTTTTTT. Supplemented by reference TRBV11-2 and TRBJ2-2, the full variable domain reads EAGVAQSPRYKIIEKRQSVAFWCNPISGHATLYWYQQILGQGPKLLIQFQNNGVVDDSQLPKDRFSAERLKGVDSTLKIQPAKLEDSAVYLCASSLTLTSSGELFFGEGSRLTVL.

The chain employs TRBV4-1 and TRBJ1-5, with 10 bases lining up with TRBD1. This CDR3 has 17 amino acids. The V gene end was trimmed by 3 bases and the J gene end by 7 bases; junction bases not matched to a gene: 12. CDR1 and CDR2 (germline): MGHRA, YSYEKL. The CDR3 region is CASSHLPGQGMGQPQHF. CDR3 DNA sequence: TGCGCCAGCAGCCACCTTCCGGGACAGGGGATGGGGCAGCCCCAGCATTTT.

This clone was detected a few times. V usage is TRBV28 and J usage is TRBJ2-7, with 8 bases fitting TRBD1. Germline V gene data show CDR1 as MDHEN and CDR2 as SYDVKM. The CDR3 is 12 amino acids. Losses at the gene ends were 6 bases for V and 3 bases for J; bases not matched to a gene: 1. The DNA for the CDR3 is TGTGCCAGCAGGACAGGGGTCTACGAGCAGTACTTC. Its protein is CASRTGVYEQYF.

The chain uses TRBV10-3 and TRBJ2-3; D might be TRBD2 (6 bases). Trimming took 0 bases from V and 1 from J, leaving 8 bases between them. The CDR3 is 15 residues long. Per the germline V gene, CDR1 is ENHRY and CDR2 is SYGVKD. CDR3 in amino acids: CAISESTGGTDTQYF. The CDR3 nucleotides read TGTGCCATCAGTGAGTCCACGGGGGGCACAGATACGCAGTATTTT.

The chain uses TRBV6-5 and TRBJ2-2; D gene uncertain. CDR1 is MNHEY and CDR2 is SVGAGI in the germline V gene. The germline V and J ends were trimmed by 1 base and 0 bases, with 3 bases remaining between them. The CDR3 length is 14 residues. CDR3 in amino acids: CASSYYTNTGELFF. Written as DNA, the CDR3 is TGTGCCAGCAGTTACTACACGAACACCGGGGAGCTGTTTTTT.

In this sample, this clone turned up once. The gene calls are TRBV19 and TRBJ2-5, with D perhaps matching TRBD2 (7 bases). Germline CDR1 LNHDA, CDR2 SQIVND (reference sequence). Trimming cost V 8 bases and J 0 bases, with 16 bases left between them. CDR3 length equals 15 residues. In DNA, the CDR3 is TGTGCCAGTGGGCGGGGGCAGGGGCACCAAGAGACCCAGTACTTC. It codes for CASGRGQGHQETQYF.

The V gene is TRBV18, the J gene TRBJ2-3, with D uncertain. Germline V gene sequence: CDR1 KGHSH, CDR2 LQKENI. V was trimmed by 4 bases and J by 3 bases, leaving 11 bases between them. The CDR3 loop spans 14 amino acids. The CDR3 DNA reads TGTGCCAGCTCACGTAGAGAAGTAACAGATACGCAGTATTTT. It is translated as CASSRREVTDTQYF.

The rearrangement uses TRBV19 and TRBJ2-1; no firm D call. CDR1 LNHDA and CDR2 SQIVND come from the germline V gene (reference sequence). The CDR3 extends over 12 amino acids. V was cut by 4 bases and J by 1 base, with 2 bases left in between. CDR3 bases: TGTGCCAGTAGTACTTCCTACAATGAGCAGTTCTTC. Translating it yields CASSTSYNEQFF.

The chain employs TRBV5-1 and TRBJ1-2; D perhaps matches TRBD1 (6 bases). Germline V gene lookup returns CDR1 SGHRS and CDR2 YFSETQ. This CDR3 contains 15 residues. The ends were cut back, 1 base at V and 3 bases at J, with 13 bases in the middle. The CDR3 DNA reads as TGCGCCAGCAGCTTGTTAGGGGGAACCGACTATGGCTACACCTTC. Amino acids: CASSLLGGTDYGYTF.

This clone was recorded a few times. The chain couples TRBV18 to TRBJ1-4, with 7 bases identical to TRBD1. The CDR3 extends over 13 amino acids. CDR1 KGHSH and CDR2 LQKENI come from the germline V gene. V lost 3 bases, J lost 10 bases, and 5 bases stayed unmatched. CDR3 DNA: TGTGCCAGCTCACCGGGACAGCCGTCAAAACTGTTTTTT. It specifies CASSPGQPSKLFF.

The chain has TRBV10-1 and TRBJ2-1; the match to TRBD2 covers 11 bases. The germline V gene encodes CDR1 WNHNN and CDR2 SYGVQD (reference sequence). Trimming cost V 8 bases and J 8 bases; bases outside gene matches: 8. CDR3 length equals 14 residues. The DNA for the CDR3 is TGCGCCAGCGGTAGCACTAGCGGGAGTGATGAGCAGTTCTTC. Amino acid sequence: CASGSTSGSDEQFF.